The present T cell receptor beta chain was sequenced within a study of early T cells in non-severe SARS-CoV-2 infection. Individually, cDNA molecules had unique molecular identifiers attached to them. TCRdb re-called the 5' RACE reads with MiXCR, one entry per CDR3 protein. Among tens of thousands of distinct CDR3 sequences listed, approximately 13% were seen once. The CDR3 sequence is 11 residues long. V was shortened by 8 bases and J by 6 bases, with 10 bases between the two germline ends. Germline values: CDR1 MNHEY, CDR2 SVGAGI. V usage is TRBV6-5 and J usage is TRBJ1-1; D possibly corresponds to TRBD1 (5 bases). This sequence was found in an adult who was a healthcare worker with PCR-confirmed SARS-CoV-2 infection or an uninfected control (not recorded which). Source: whole blood, taken at baseline. CDR3 amino acids: CASSWGSEAFF. CDR3 bases: TGTGCCAGCTCCTGGGGCTCTGAAGCTTTCTTT.